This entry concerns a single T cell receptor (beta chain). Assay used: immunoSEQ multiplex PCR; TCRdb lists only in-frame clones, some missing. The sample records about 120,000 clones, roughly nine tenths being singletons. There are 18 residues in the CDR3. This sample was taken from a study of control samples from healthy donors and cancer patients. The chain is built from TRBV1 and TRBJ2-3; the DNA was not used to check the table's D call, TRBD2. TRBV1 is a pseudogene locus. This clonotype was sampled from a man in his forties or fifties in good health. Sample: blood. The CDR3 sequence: CTSSQDDERGTITDTQYF. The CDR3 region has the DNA TGCACCAGCAGCCAAGATGACGAGCGGGGTACGATCACAGATACGCAGTATTTT.